The clone carrying this T cell receptor beta chain has just a few counts. Its antigen is not known. These data are taken from a study of CD8 T cells in ankylosing spondylitis. General study results and limits: A TCR beta motif made of eight highly homologous variants seemed typical of ankylosing spondylitis blood.

CDR3 length: 14 amino acids. Germline CDR1 is SEHNR and CDR2 is FQNEAQ (reference sequence). V trimming: 5 bases; J trimming: 2 bases; junction bases outside the gene matches: 4. Each CDR3 protein is one row after TCRdb ran MiXCR on the 5' RACE reads. The top ten hold around a third of the sample, which has about 130,000 distinct CDR3 sequences, roughly 18% seen once. The V and J genes are TRBV7-9 and TRBJ1-2; 8 bases agree with TRBD1. The sequenced material came from blood, either unsorted or a sorted T cell fraction (not recorded which). The sequence came from a male donor with ankylosing spondylitis. CDR3 protein: CASSLGTGNYGYTF. In DNA, the CDR3 is TGTGCCAGCAGCCTCGGGACAGGAAACTATGGCTACACCTTC.